This paragraph covers one TCR beta chain sequence. Its antigen is undetermined. This sample is part of a study of radiation and T cells in renal cell carcinoma. Study observations and caveats: From baseline, blood top tumor clonotypes peaked at 2 weeks post-radiation. Baseline intratumoral clonotype presence is unknown without pretreatment biopsies.

Per the germline V gene, CDR1 is MNHEY and CDR2 is SMNVEV (reference sequence). CDR3 length: 17 residues. V lost 6 bases, J lost 2 bases, and 14 bases stayed unmatched. Here immunoSEQ multiplex PCR was the method, and the copy in TCRdb shows in-frame clones only, minus some. The sample contains some 70,000 clones, roughly 82% of which appear only once. Stated time point: blood 2 weeks post-SBRT. Regarding treatment: 15 Gy SBRT to primary tumor, nephrectomy 4 weeks later. The material was blood, obtained from a patient whose treatment included radiotherapy and nephrectomy. The clonotype was recovered from a man aged 60-69 years with renal cell carcinoma. V and J are TRBV27 and TRBJ2-5; 8 nucleotides agree with TRBD1. CDR3 coding DNA: TGTGCCAGCAGCCAGACCTCGACAGGGGTGGGACAAGAGACCCAGTACTTC. The encoded protein is CASSQTSTGVGQETQYF.